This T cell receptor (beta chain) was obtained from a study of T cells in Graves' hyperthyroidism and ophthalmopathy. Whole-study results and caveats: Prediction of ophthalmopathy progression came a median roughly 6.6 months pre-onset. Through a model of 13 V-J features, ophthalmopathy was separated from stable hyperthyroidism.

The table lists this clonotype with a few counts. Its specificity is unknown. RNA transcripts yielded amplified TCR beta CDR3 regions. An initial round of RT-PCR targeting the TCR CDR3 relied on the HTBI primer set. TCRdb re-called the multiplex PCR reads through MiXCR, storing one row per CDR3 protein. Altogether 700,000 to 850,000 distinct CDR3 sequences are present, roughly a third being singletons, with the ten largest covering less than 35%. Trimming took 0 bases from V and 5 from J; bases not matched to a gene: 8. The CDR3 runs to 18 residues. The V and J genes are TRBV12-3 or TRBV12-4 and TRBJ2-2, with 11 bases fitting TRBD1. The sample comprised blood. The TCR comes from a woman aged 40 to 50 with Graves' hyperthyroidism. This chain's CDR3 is CASSLALGGTGGTGELFF. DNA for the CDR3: TGTGCCAGCAGTTTAGCGCTCGGTGGGACAGGGGGAACCGGGGAGCTGTTTTTT.